The 25 T cell receptor beta chains presented below share a single source sample, sequenced in a study of PD-L1 blockade in urothelial cancer. Produced via immunoSEQ multiplex PCR; TCRdb's table is partial and in-frame only. This table has around 45,000 clones, more than 75% appearing once. The sample in question was PBMCs, obtained around atezolizumab (anti-PD-L1) treatment. The source is a woman aged 55-70 years with urothelial cancer.

The CDR3 nucleotides are TGTGCCAGCAGATCCAGGACGGGACAGGGGGCCACCGGGAACACCGGGGAGCTGTTTTTT. It codes for CASRSRTGQGATGNTGELFF. The rearrangement links TRBV28 to TRBJ2-2, with 12 positions matching TRBD1. V shed 6 bases and J 1 base; nucleotides not matched to a gene: 15. CDR1 is MDHEN, CDR2 SYDVKM, per germline. CDR3 length: 20 amino acids.

The CDR3 reads CASSFGQGSYEQYF. The CDR3 DNA reads as TGTGCCAGCAGTTTCGGCCAGGGCTCCTACGAGCAGTACTTC. The chain uses TRBV28 and TRBJ2-7, with a possible D match to TRBD1 (5 bases). V gave up 3 bases and J gave up 0 bases, with 9 bases separating them. Germline V gives CDR1 MDHEN, CDR2 SYDVKM. CDR3 size: 14 residues. The whole variable domain, filled in from reference TRBV28 and TRBJ2-7, reads DVKVTQSSRYLVKRTGEKVFLECVQDMDHENMFWYRQDPGLGLRLIYFSYDVKMKEKGDIPEGYSVSREKKERFSLILESASTNQTSMYLCASSFGQGSYEQYFGPGTRLTVT.

The V call is TRBV5-6, the J call TRBJ2-2, with 13 positions matching TRBD2. This CDR3 has 16 amino acids. Germline values: CDR1 SGHDT, CDR2 YYEEEE. V lost 4 bases to trimming and J lost 7 bases; unmatched junction nucleotides: 7. Written as DNA, the CDR3 is TGTGCCAGCAGCACACTAGCGGGAGGGAGTGGCGGGGAGCTGTTTTTT. Its translation: CASSTLAGGSGGELFF.

The V call is TRBV19, the J call TRBJ2-2; D unresolved. Trimming cost V 5 bases and J 2 bases, with 6 bases left between them. The CDR3 runs to 13 residues. Per the germline V gene, CDR1 is LNHDA and CDR2 is SQIVND (reference sequence). This CDR3 reads CASSQVNTGELFF. The CDR3 DNA follows: TGTGCCAGTAGTCAGGTTAACACCGGGGAGCTGTTTTTT.

This chain joins TRBV9 and TRBJ2-7; weak D call: TRBD1 (6 bases). Germline V gene lookup returns CDR1 SGDLS and CDR2 YYNGEE. V was trimmed by 0 bases and J by 6 bases, leaving 16 bases between them. The CDR3 contains 15 residues. This chain's CDR3 is CASSVVAGVTSEQYF. Here the CDR3 DNA reads TGTGCCAGCAGCGTAGTGGCAGGGGTGACGTCCGAGCAGTACTTC.

The chain joins TRBV27 to TRBJ2-7; D possibly corresponds to TRBD1 (5 bases). This CDR3 comprises 13 residues. V lost 4 bases and J 12 bases, leaving 19 bases between the germline ends. CDR1 MNHEY and CDR2 SMNVEV come from the germline V gene (reference sequence). CDR3 DNA: TGTGCCAGCAGTTCCGATCAACTCAGCCAGGGGTACTTC. This gives the protein CASSSDQLSQGYF.

The chain combines TRBV19 with TRBJ1-2, with 8 bases lining up with TRBD1. The CDR3 runs to 15 residues. V lost 6 bases and J lost 7; bases outside the gene matches: 13. Germline V CDR1 and CDR2: LNHDA, SQIVND (reference sequence). The CDR3 loop is CASSLSGQGGRGYTF. The CDR3 region has the DNA TGTGCCAGTAGCCTTTCCGGACAGGGCGGTCGTGGCTACACCTTC. The full variable domain, completed using reference TRBV19 and TRBJ1-2, is DGGITQSPKYLFRKEGQNVTLSCEQNLNHDAMYWYRQDPGQGLRLIYYSQIVNDFQKGDIAEGYSVSREKKESFPLTVTSAQKNPTAFYLCASSLSGQGGRGYTFGSGTRLTVV.

This chain connects TRBV4-3 to TRBJ2-1, with D unresolved. The CDR3 is 13 residues long. Trimming removed 0 bases from V and 5 bases from J, with 5 bases in between. Germline V gene lookup returns CDR1 LGHNA and CDR2 YSLEER. CDR3 residues: CASSQDGDNEQFF. The CDR3 DNA reads as TGCGCCAGCAGCCAAGATGGAGACAATGAGCAGTTCTTC.

The chain employs TRBV7-2 and TRBJ2-5, with TRBD2 identical over 9 bases. The J segment lost 4 bases and the V segment lost 5 bases, leaving 2 bases of the junction unmatched. Germline CDR1 is SGHTA and CDR2 is FQGNSA. The CDR3 has 13 amino acids. The CDR3 loop reads CASSPGLAETQYF. The CDR3, as DNA: TGTGCCAGCAGCCCGGGACTAGCAGAGACCCAGTACTTC.

This clone was seen a few times. The chain recombines TRBV5-6 with TRBJ1-5; possible D gene TRBD1, 5 bases. CDR3 length equals 17 residues. Per the germline V gene, CDR1 is SGHDT and CDR2 is YYEEEE. Between the trimmed V and J ends, which lost 5 bases and 3 bases, there was a span of 21 bases. Written as DNA, the CDR3 is TGTGCCAGCAGTCCCTACAAACCGGGACTCCTCAATCAGCCCCAGCATTTT. Its translation is CASSPYKPGLLNQPQHF.

The V gene is TRBV7-9, the J gene TRBJ2-3; D is possibly TRBD2 (6 bases). The CDR3 has 16 amino acids. The V end was cut by 3 bases, the J end by 0 bases, with 13 bases between. CDR1 and CDR2 (germline): SEHNR, FQNEAQ (reference sequence). CDR3: CASSFLWRASTDTQYF. CDR3 DNA: TGTGCCAGCAGCTTTTTATGGAGGGCTAGCACAGATACGCAGTATTTT.

The chain couples TRBV7-9 to TRBJ1-4, with a tentative D call TRBD1 (5 bases). Germline V gene sequence: CDR1 SEHNR, CDR2 FQNEAQ (reference sequence). V was pared by 5 bases and J by 4 bases, with 11 bases between. CDR3 length: 14 residues. This chain's CDR3 is CASSPTVSNEKLFF. CDR3 bases: TGTGCCAGCAGCCCGACAGTCAGTAATGAAAAACTGTTTTTT. The variable domain in full, completed from reference TRBV7-9 and TRBJ1-4, reads DTGVSQNPRHKITKRGQNVTFRCDPISEHNRLYWYRQTLGQGPEFLTYFQNEAQLEKSRLLSDRFSAERPKGSFSTLEIQRTEQGDSAMYLCASSPTVSNEKLFFGSGTQLSVL.

The chain uses TRBV6-5 and TRBJ1-2; a weak D match, TRBD1 (6 bases). The CDR3 totals 12 residues. Trimming removed 5 bases at V and 5 bases at J, with 9 bases between. Germline V gives CDR1 MNHEY, CDR2 SVGAGI. DNA of the CDR3: TGTGCCAGCAGTACAGGGCTGTATGGCTACACCTTC. Residues: CASSTGLYGYTF.

This chain uses TRBV5-1 with TRBJ1-5; 7 positions agree with TRBD1. Trimming took 0 bases from V and 3 from J; bases not matched to a gene: 3. The germline gives CDR1 SGHRS, CDR2 YFSETQ. This CDR3 is 15 amino acids long. The CDR3 DNA sequence: TGCGCCAGCAGCTTGGATACAGGGGTCAATCAGCCCCAGCATTTT. Amino acid sequence: CASSLDTGVNQPQHF.

The rearrangement joins TRBV5-6 to TRBJ2-7; perhaps TRBD2 as D (7 bases). The CDR3 runs 12 residues. V lost 3 bases and J lost 11, with 15 bases in between. Germline-derived CDR1 and CDR2 are SGHDT and YYEEEE. CDR3 region: CASSSGGGRKYF. DNA of the CDR3: TGTGCCAGCAGCTCGGGCGGGGGCCGAAAGTACTTC.

The CDR3 DNA sequence: TGTGCCAGCAGTTCCCCCTCACGGGGACAGGGGAGCACAGATACGCAGTATTTT. It yields the protein CASSSPSRGQGSTDTQYF. This chain links TRBV27 with TRBJ2-3, with 10 nucleotides matching TRBD1. This CDR3 spans 18 amino acids. Losses at the gene ends were 4 bases for V and 0 bases for J; bases not matched to a gene: 10. Germline lookup yields CDR1 MNHEY and CDR2 SMNVEV (reference sequence).

The rearrangement joins TRBV28 to TRBJ2-7; 10 nucleotides line up with TRBD1. The germline gives CDR1 MDHEN, CDR2 SYDVKM. Unmatched junction bases numbered 8, after V lost 5 bases and J lost 1 base. This CDR3 has 16 amino acids. The CDR3 bases are TGTGCCAGCAGTCGGGACAGGGGTTATCGGTCCTACGAGCAGTACTTC. Its translation is CASSRDRGYRSYEQYF.

V usage is TRBV11-2 and J usage is TRBJ2-5; D is uncertain. Trimming cost V 3 bases and J 4 bases, with 9 bases left between them. Germline CDR1 SGHAT, CDR2 FQNNGV. This CDR3 comprises 13 residues. The CDR3 protein is CASSFGELETQYF. The CDR3, as DNA: TGTGCCAGCAGCTTTGGAGAATTAGAGACCCAGTACTTC.

The chain has TRBV6-6 and TRBJ1-2, with 10 bases aligning to TRBD1. Germline trimming cut 6 bases from V and 7 bases from J; bases unmatched to any gene: 11. This CDR3 is 15 amino acids long. Germline-derived CDR1 and CDR2 are MNHNY and SVGAGI (reference sequence). For the CDR3, the DNA is TGTGCCAGCAGGCCCGAGACAGGGGGCGGTGGTGGCTACACCTTC. Translated, it gives CASRPETGGGGGYTF.

The sample holds one count of this clone. The V gene is TRBV7-2, the J gene TRBJ2-3, with TRBD2 identical over 8 bases. Germline V gene lookup returns CDR1 SGHTA and CDR2 FQGNSA. With 11 bases clipped from V and 3 bases from J, the junction kept 10 bases outside the gene matches. The CDR3 has 14 amino acids. The chain's CDR3 is CAAGRGGVTDTQYF. Here the CDR3 DNA reads TGTGCCGCCGGGAGGGGGGGGGTTACAGATACGCAGTATTTT.

The chain recombines TRBV28 with TRBJ2-1, with 12 bases matching TRBD2. This CDR3 region has 19 residues. CDR1 is MDHEN, CDR2 SYDVKM, per germline. After removal of 6 bases from V and 6 bases from J, the junction contained 18 bases not matched to a gene. The CDR3 loop is CASRQPWGLAGPGLNEQFF. The CDR3 DNA reads as TGTGCCAGCAGGCAACCCTGGGGACTAGCGGGTCCAGGCCTCAATGAGCAGTTCTTC. Full variable domain (remainder filled in from reference TRBV28 and TRBJ2-1): DVKVTQSSRYLVKRTGEKVFLECVQDMDHENMFWYRQDPGLGLRLIYFSYDVKMKEKGDIPEGYSVSREKKERFSLILESASTNQTSMYLCASRQPWGLAGPGLNEQFFGPGTRLTVL.

The chain links TRBV7-9 to TRBJ2-5; D is undetermined. The CDR3 is 14 residues long. The V and J ends lost 3 bases and 0 bases respectively, with 8 bases between them. CDR1 is SEHNR, CDR2 FQNEAQ, per germline (reference sequence). The CDR3 DNA sequence: TGTGCCAGCAGCTTCCAGATGTACCAAGAGACCCAGTACTTC. Encoded protein: CASSFQMYQETQYF.

This clone rates as medium-sized. The chain is built from TRBV11-2 and TRBJ2-1; 7 bases are a match to TRBD2. Germline V gives CDR1 SGHAT, CDR2 FQNNGV. This CDR3 has 15 residues. V was clipped by 4 bases and J by 6 bases; unmatched bases: 9. CDR3 amino acids: CASSSWTSGGNEQFF. DNA for the CDR3: TGTGCCAGCAGCTCCTGGACTAGTGGCGGCAATGAGCAGTTCTTC.

This clone was detected only once. This chain links TRBV6-1 with TRBJ2-3; 7 nucleotides agree with TRBD2. Trimming at V came to 1 base and at J to 2 bases, leaving 6 bases not matched to a gene. CDR1 and CDR2 (germline): MNHNS, SASEGT. The CDR3 is 16 amino acids. The CDR3 reads CASSEGTSVHTDTQYF. As DNA, the CDR3 is TGTGCCAGCAGTGAAGGGACTAGTGTTCACACAGATACGCAGTATTTT.

The chain employs TRBV6-6 and TRBJ2-3; 9 bases align to TRBD2. The length of the CDR3 is 16 residues. Germline lookup yields CDR1 MNHNY and CDR2 SVGAGI (reference sequence). V was clipped by 6 bases and J by 6 bases; unmatched bases: 13. The DNA for the CDR3 is TGTGCCAGCAGCCCCCATAGCGGGAGTCGCCGCGATACGCAGTATTTT. It is translated as CASSPHSGSRRDTQYF.